This TCR beta chain was observed in a study of cytomegalovirus exposure and HLA in healthy donors. About the study: As an earlier analysis found, about 179 million T cells yielded some 120 million unique TCR beta sequences. An early data release held 79 million or so unique TCRs from HLA-typed donors.

Researchers ran the PCR with 60 Vbeta and 13 Jbeta primers. Profiling relied on immunoSEQ multiplex PCR, and the TCRdb table lists in-frame clones only, not all of them. The table lists around 90,000 clones, 78% of them singletons. This CDR3 comprises 15 residues. Per the germline V gene, CDR1 is SGHNT and CDR2 is YYREEE (reference sequence). Germline trimming cut 4 bases from V and 2 bases from J; bases unmatched to any gene: 5. General observations from the study: When analyzed later, a missense DCLRE1C variant was found to be linked to TCR beta V- and J-gene trimming. In a later analysis, donors in an Asian-associated ancestry cluster reportedly had fewer N-insertions in productive TCRs than the cohort mean.

As for this clone: What it binds is unknown.

Sequenced material: PBMCs. The rearrangement joins TRBV5-4 to TRBJ2-2; the match to TRBD1 covers 7 bases. This TCR derives from a woman aged 40-49 years in good health and CMV-seronegative. CDR3 DNA sequence: TGTGCCAGCAGCCCCGGGACAGTTAACACCGGGGAGCTGTTTTTT. This sequence encodes CASSPGTVNTGELFF. Complete variable domain (other parts from reference TRBV5-4 and TRBJ2-2): ETGVTQSPTHLIKTRGQQVTLRCSSQSGHNTVSWYQQALGQGPQFIFQYYREEENGRGNFPPRFSGLQFPNYSSELNVNALELDDSALYLCASSPGTVNTGELFFGEGSRLTVL.